This T cell receptor (beta chain) stems from a study of control samples from healthy donors and cancer patients. This table comes from immunoSEQ multiplex PCR, and its TCRdb copy is limited to in-frame clones, with some not included. Among about 49,000 clones listed, approximately 92% were seen once. CDR1 is LNHDA, CDR2 SQIVND, per germline (reference sequence). The ends lost 3 bases at V and 0 bases at J; junction bases unmatched: 8. The CDR3 loop spans 17 amino acids. Sample: PBMCs. The chain joins TRBV19 to TRBJ1-5; TRBD1 aligns across 7 bases. This receptor was taken from a man aged 25 to 45 with colorectal cancer. CDR3 region: CASSIQDRTISNQPQHF. CDR3 DNA sequence: TGTGCCAGTAGTATCCAGGACAGGACGATTAGCAATCAGCCCCAGCATTTT.